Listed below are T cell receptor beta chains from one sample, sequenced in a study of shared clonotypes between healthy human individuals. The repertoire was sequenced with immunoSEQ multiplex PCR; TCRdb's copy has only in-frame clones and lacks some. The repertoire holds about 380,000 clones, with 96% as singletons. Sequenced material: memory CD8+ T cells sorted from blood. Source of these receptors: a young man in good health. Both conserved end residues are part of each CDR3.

cdr3_aa: CASSGTQETQYF
j_call: TRBJ2-5
v_call: TRBV7-7

cdr3_aa: CASSQLQGPTLNEKLFF
j_call: TRBJ1-4
v_call: TRBV16

cdr3_aa: CASSHGLAGGDYEQYF
j_call: TRBJ2-7
v_call: TRBV16

cdr3_aa: CAIRDNTEAFF
j_call: TRBJ1-1
v_call: TRBV10-3

cdr3_aa: CAWSGTGGYNEQFF
j_call: TRBJ2-1
v_call: TRBV30

cdr3_aa: CASAQGTYEQYF
j_call: TRBJ2-7
v_call: TRBV19

cdr3_aa: CASSNSGGSPETQYF
j_call: TRBJ2-5
v_call: TRBV5-8

cdr3_aa: CASRSSGSTGELFF
j_call: TRBJ2-2
v_call: TRBV28

cdr3_aa: CASSAPGQTGNTIYF
j_call: TRBJ1-3
v_call: TRBV6-5

cdr3_aa: CASSQVADYNEQFF
j_call: TRBJ2-1
v_call: TRBV4-2

cdr3_aa: CASSRQGGVPDTQYF
j_call: TRBJ2-3
v_call: TRBV5-8

cdr3_aa: CASSRTISGGTEANEKLFF
j_call: TRBJ1-4
v_call: TRBV11-2

cdr3_aa: CASSLRAGEYNEQFF
j_call: TRBJ2-1
v_call: TRBV7-3

cdr3_aa: CASSLGTSPDTQYF
j_call: TRBJ2-3
v_call: TRBV7-6

cdr3_aa: CAWSQIPGTSRNEQFF
j_call: TRBJ2-1
v_call: TRBV30

cdr3_aa: CASSQYAPGGTPYNEQFF
j_call: TRBJ2-1
v_call: TRBV4-2

cdr3_aa: CASSYSKLAGGTQYF
j_call: TRBJ2-3
v_call: TRBV6-5

cdr3_aa: CASSFSGSYEQYF
j_call: TRBJ2-7
v_call: TRBV28

cdr3_aa: CSVHRQWETQYF
j_call: TRBJ2-5
v_call: TRBV29-1

cdr3_aa: CASSLKARTSTGELFF
j_call: TRBJ2-2
v_call: TRBV7-3

cdr3_aa: CASRRPASGKHEQFF
j_call: TRBJ2-1
v_call: TRBV19

cdr3_aa: CASSLGQAPAKNIQYF
j_call: TRBJ2-4
v_call: TRBV6-5

cdr3_aa: CASSLASGTSGSEQFF
j_call: TRBJ2-1
v_call: TRBV7-3

cdr3_aa: CASSLLEDRVEEKLFF
j_call: TRBJ1-4
v_call: TRBV5-6

cdr3_aa: CAIKGGRDTDTQYF
j_call: TRBJ2-3
v_call: TRBV10-3

cdr3_aa: CSVDRTSGYNEQFF
j_call: TRBJ2-1
v_call: TRBV29-1

cdr3_aa: CASSQDHRAANTGELFF
j_call: TRBJ2-2
v_call: TRBV4-1

cdr3_aa: CASSLDAGREAFF
j_call: TRBJ1-1
v_call: TRBV7-9

cdr3_aa: CASSGDSEKLFF
j_call: TRBJ1-4
v_call: TRBV9

cdr3_aa: CASSSLYGYTF
j_call: TRBJ1-2
v_call: TRBV6-5

cdr3_aa: CASLDGYSNQPQHF
j_call: TRBJ1-5
v_call: TRBV6-1

cdr3_aa: CASSLGLNYGYTF
j_call: TRBJ1-2
v_call: TRBV11-2

cdr3_aa: CASSRTRPLNNAEDEQFF
j_call: TRBJ2-1
v_call: TRBV5-1

cdr3_aa: CASSMGHEQYF
j_call: TRBJ2-7
v_call: TRBV19

cdr3_aa: CASSFSGLTSGVQYF
j_call: TRBJ2-7
v_call: TRBV5-1

cdr3_aa: CASTRGGGPYNQPQHF
j_call: TRBJ1-5
v_call: TRBV28

cdr3_aa: CASRPQQETQYF
j_call: TRBJ2-5
v_call: TRBV6-1

cdr3_aa: CASSPGLARTGTQYF
j_call: TRBJ2-3
v_call: TRBV4-2

cdr3_aa: CASSFGSRETQYF
j_call: TRBJ2-5
v_call: TRBV7-2

cdr3_aa: CASSLRGLSYEQYF
j_call: TRBJ2-7
v_call: TRBV28

cdr3_aa: CASSPGTSGTYEQYF
j_call: TRBJ2-7
v_call: TRBV27

cdr3_aa: CASRRRVNQPQHF
j_call: TRBJ1-5
v_call: TRBV2

cdr3_aa: CASSDGSDTQYF
j_call: TRBJ2-3
v_call: TRBV2

cdr3_aa: CASSLEAGVYGYTF
j_call: TRBJ1-2
v_call: TRBV7-2

cdr3_aa: CASSLAGGRDEQYF
j_call: TRBJ2-7
v_call: TRBV5-4

cdr3_aa: CASSLKGQASSGANVLTF
j_call: TRBJ2-6
v_call: TRBV7-2

cdr3_aa: CASSVVGGGGGEAFF
j_call: TRBJ1-1
v_call: TRBV9

cdr3_aa: CASSNWTTTYEQYF
j_call: TRBJ2-7
v_call: TRBV21-1

cdr3_aa: CASSSTAYEQYF
j_call: TRBJ2-7
v_call: TRBV7-2

cdr3_aa: CASSPTGPGLNTGELFF
j_call: TRBJ2-2
v_call: TRBV2

cdr3_aa: CASPGRQAFF
j_call: TRBJ1-1
v_call: TRBV2

cdr3_aa: CASSLSGGAGQPQHF
j_call: TRBJ1-5
v_call: TRBV5-1

cdr3_aa: CASSPTGNGYTF
j_call: TRBJ1-2
v_call: TRBV18

cdr3_aa: CASSPPLRGLSGNTIYF
j_call: TRBJ1-3
v_call: TRBV18

cdr3_aa: CATSFHRNYGYTF
j_call: TRBJ1-2
v_call: TRBV15

cdr3_aa: CASSLTRTGLNKNIQYF
j_call: TRBJ2-4
v_call: TRBV7-8

cdr3_aa: CSASADTQYF
j_call: TRBJ2-3
v_call: TRBV20-1

cdr3_aa: CATSRDTAGNTIYF
j_call: TRBJ1-3
v_call: TRBV15

cdr3_aa: CATSREAGSTQYF
j_call: TRBJ2-3
v_call: TRBV15